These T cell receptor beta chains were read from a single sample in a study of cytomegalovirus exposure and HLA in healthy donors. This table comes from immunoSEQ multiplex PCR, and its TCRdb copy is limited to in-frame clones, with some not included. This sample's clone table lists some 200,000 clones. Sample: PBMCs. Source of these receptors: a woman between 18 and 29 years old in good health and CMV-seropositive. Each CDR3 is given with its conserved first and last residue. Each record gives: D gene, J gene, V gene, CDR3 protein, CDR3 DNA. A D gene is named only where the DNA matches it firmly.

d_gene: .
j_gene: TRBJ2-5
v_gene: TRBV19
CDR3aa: CATADSSQETQYF
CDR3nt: TGTGCCACTGCGGACAGCTCCCAAGAGACCCAGTACTTC

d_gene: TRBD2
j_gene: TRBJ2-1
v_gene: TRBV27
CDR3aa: CASSLDASGGYNEQFF
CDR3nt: TGTGCCAGCAGTTTAGATGCTAGCGGGGGGTACAATGAGCAGTTCTTC

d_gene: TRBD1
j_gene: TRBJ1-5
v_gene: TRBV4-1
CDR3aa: CASSWTGNSNQPQHF
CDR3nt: TGCGCCAGCAGCTGGACAGGGAATAGCAATCAGCCCCAGCATTTT

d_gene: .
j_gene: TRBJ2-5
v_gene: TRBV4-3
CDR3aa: CASSPRVQETQYF
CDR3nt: TGCGCCAGCAGCCCCCGGGTTCAAGAGACCCAGTACTTC

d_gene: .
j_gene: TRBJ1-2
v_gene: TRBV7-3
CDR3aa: CASSLEVQSYGYTF
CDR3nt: TGTGCCAGCAGCTTAGAAGTGCAGTCCTATGGCTACACCTTC

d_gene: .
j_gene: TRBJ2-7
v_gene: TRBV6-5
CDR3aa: CASKGNSGYEQYF
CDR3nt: TGTGCCAGCAAGGGGAATAGCGGTTACGAGCAGTACTTC

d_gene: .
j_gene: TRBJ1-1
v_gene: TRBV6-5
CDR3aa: CASSYAPLYEAFF
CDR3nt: TGTGCCAGCAGTTACGCCCCCCTATATGAAGCTTTCTTT

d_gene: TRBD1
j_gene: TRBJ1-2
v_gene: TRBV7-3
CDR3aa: CASSYGQGAGNYGYTF
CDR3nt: TGTGCCAGCAGCTACGGACAGGGGGCCGGTAACTATGGCTACACCTTC

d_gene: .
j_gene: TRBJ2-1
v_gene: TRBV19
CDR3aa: CASRTGEYSEQFF
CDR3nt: TGTGCCAGTAGGACAGGCGAATACAGTGAGCAGTTCTTC

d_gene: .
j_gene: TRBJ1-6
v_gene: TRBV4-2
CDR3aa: CASSQNQGGHSPLHF
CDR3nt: TGTGCCAGCAGCCAGAACCAGGGAGGGCATTCACCCCTCCACTTT

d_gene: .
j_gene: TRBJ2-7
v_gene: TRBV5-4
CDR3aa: CASSRTGHPTYEQYF
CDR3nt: TGTGCCAGCAGCCGAACGGGACACCCCACCTACGAGCAGTACTTC

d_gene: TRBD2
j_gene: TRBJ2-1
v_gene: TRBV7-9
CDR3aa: CASSYGLAGNEQFF
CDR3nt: TGTGCCAGCAGCTATGGACTAGCGGGCAATGAGCAGTTCTTC

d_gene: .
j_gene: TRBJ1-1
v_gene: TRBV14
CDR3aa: CASSPTVGTTEAFF
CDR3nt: TGTGCCAGCAGCCCTACTGTCGGGACAACGGAAGCTTTCTTT

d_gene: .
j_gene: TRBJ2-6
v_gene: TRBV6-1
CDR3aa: CASSEAQGTGANVLTF
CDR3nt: TGTGCCAGCAGTGAGGCACAGGGTACTGGGGCCAACGTCCTGACTTTC

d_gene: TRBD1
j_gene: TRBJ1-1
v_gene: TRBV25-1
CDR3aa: CASSEYYIVVRTGTEAFF
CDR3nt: TGTGCCAGCAGTGAATATTATATAGTTGTCCGGACAGGGACTGAAGCTTTCTTT

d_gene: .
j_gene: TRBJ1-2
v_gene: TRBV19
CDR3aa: CASSIGGQGNYGYTF
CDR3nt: TGTGCCAGTAGTATAGGCGGTCAGGGCAACTATGGCTACACCTTC

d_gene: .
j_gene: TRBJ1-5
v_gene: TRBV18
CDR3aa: CASSPGWSPNQPQHF
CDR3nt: TGTGCCAGCTCACCAGGGTGGAGTCCAAATCAGCCCCAGCATTTT

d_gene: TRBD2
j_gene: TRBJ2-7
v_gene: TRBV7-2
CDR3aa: CASSFFSGGTSYEQYF
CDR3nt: TGTGCCAGCAGCTTCTTCAGCGGGGGAACCTCCTACGAGCAGTACTTC

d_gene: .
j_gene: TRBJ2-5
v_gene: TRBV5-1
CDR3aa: CASSLASGETQYF
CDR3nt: TGCGCCAGCAGCTTGGCATCGGGAGAGACCCAGTACTTC

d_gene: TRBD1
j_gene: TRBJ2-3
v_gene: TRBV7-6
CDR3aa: CASSSPPGQGTDTQYF
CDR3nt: TGTGCCAGCAGCTCCCCCCCGGGACAGGGCACAGATACGCAGTATTTT

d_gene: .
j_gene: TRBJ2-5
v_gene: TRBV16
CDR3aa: CASSPRQGGETQYF
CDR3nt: TGTGCCAGCAGCCCTAGACAGGGAGGAGAGACCCAGTACTTC

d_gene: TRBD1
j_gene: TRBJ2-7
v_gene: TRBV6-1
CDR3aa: CASRRTGDYEQYF
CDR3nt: TGTGCCAGCAGGAGGACAGGGGACTACGAGCAGTACTTC

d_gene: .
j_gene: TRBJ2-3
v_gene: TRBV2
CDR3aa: CASRVLLERTDTQYF
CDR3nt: TGTGCCAGCAGGGTCCTACTAGAGCGCACAGATACGCAGTATTTT

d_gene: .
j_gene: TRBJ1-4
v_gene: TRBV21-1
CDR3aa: CATKPGWGDDEKLFF
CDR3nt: TGTGCCACAAAGCCGGGGTGGGGGGATGATGAAAAACTGTTTTTT

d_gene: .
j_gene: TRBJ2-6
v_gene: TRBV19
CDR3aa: CASSIRSGSGANVLTF
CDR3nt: TGTGCCAGTAGTATACGATCGGGCTCTGGGGCCAACGTCCTGACTTTC

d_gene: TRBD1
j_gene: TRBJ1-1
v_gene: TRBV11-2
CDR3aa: CASRLNRGGTNTEAFF
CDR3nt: TGTGCCAGCAGACTAAACAGGGGTGGGACGAACACTGAAGCTTTCTTT

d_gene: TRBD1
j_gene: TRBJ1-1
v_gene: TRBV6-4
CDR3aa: CASSAGQGVTEAFF
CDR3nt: TGTGCCAGCAGTGCGGGACAGGGGGTGACTGAAGCTTTCTTT

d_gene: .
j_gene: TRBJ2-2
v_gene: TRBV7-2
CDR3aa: CASSLSGPGELFF
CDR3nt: TGTGCCAGCAGCTTAAGCGGCCCCGGGGAGCTGTTTTTT

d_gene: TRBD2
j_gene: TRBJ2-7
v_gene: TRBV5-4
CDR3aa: CASSLSAGATYEQYF
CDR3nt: TGTGCCAGCAGCTTATCAGCGGGAGCCACCTACGAGCAGTACTTC

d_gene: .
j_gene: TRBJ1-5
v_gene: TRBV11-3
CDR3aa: CASSFGINQPQHF
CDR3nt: TGTGCCAGCAGCTTTGGCATTAATCAGCCCCAGCATTTT

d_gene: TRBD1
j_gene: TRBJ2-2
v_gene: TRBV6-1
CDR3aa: CASSAWTGGSNTGELFF
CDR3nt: TGTGCCAGCAGTGCGTGGACAGGGGGTTCGAACACCGGGGAGCTGTTTTTT

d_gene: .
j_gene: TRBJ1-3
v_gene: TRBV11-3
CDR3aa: CASSLLPGAGNTIYF
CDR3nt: TGTGCCAGCAGCTTACTCCCCGGAGCTGGAAACACCATATATTTT

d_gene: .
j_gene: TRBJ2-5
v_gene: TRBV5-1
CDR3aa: CASSLGGGQETQYF
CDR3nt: TGCGCCAGCAGCTTAGGGGGGGGCCAAGAGACCCAGTACTTC

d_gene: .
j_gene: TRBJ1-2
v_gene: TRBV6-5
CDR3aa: CASSYSRTNYGYTF
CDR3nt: TGTGCCAGCAGTTACTCGAGGACTAACTATGGCTACACCTTC

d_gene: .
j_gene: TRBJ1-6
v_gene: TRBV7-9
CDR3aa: CASSLDRVSSYNSPLHF
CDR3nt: TGTGCCAGCAGCTTAGACAGGGTCAGCTCCTATAATTCACCCCTCCACTTT

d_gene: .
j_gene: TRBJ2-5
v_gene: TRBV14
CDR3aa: CASSQGTQETQYF
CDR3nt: TGTGCCAGCAGCCAAGGGACACAAGAGACCCAGTACTTC

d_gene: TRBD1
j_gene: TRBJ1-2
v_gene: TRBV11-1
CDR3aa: CASSGLGTGGLGYTF
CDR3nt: TGTGCCAGCAGCGGACTCGGGACAGGGGGCCTCGGTTACACCTTC

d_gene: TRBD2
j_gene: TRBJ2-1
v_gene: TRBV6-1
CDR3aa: CASRRPSGGRNEQFF
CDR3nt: TGTGCCAGCCGAAGGCCTAGCGGGGGGAGAAATGAGCAGTTCTTC

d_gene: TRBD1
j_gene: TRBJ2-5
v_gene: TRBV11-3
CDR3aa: CASSFQGEETQYF
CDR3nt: TGTGCCAGCAGCTTCCAGGGGGAAGAGACCCAGTACTTC

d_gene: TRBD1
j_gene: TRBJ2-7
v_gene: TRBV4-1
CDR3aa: CASSQGGGKREQYF
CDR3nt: TGCGCCAGCAGCCAAGGAGGGGGCAAACGCGAGCAGTACTTC

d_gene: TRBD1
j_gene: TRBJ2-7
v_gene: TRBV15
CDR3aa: CATSRDGQGGTYEQYF
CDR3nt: TGTGCCACCAGCAGAGATGGACAGGGAGGAACCTACGAGCAGTACTTC

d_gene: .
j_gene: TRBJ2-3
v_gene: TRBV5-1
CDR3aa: CASSPSTDTQYF
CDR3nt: TGCGCCAGCAGTCCTAGCACAGATACGCAGTATTTT

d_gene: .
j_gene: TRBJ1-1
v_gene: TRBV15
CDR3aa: CATSRGSTEAFF
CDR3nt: TGTGCCACCAGCAGAGGGAGCACTGAAGCTTTCTTT